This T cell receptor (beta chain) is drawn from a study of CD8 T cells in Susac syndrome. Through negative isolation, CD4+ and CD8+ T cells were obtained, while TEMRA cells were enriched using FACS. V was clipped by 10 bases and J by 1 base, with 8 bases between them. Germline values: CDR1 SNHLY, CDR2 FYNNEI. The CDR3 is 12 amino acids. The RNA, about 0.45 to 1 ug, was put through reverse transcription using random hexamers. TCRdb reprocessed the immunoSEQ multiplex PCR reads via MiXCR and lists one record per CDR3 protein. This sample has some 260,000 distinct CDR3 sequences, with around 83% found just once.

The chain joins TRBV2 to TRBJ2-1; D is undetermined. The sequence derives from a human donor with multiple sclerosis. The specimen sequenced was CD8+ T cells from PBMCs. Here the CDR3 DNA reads TGTGCCACCAGGAAATCCTACAATGAGCAGTTCTTC. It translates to CATRKSYNEQFF.